This T cell receptor (beta chain) was found in a study of cytomegalovirus exposure and HLA in healthy donors. Overall study context: Of about 400 genotyped donors, roughly 81% clustered with self-reported Caucasian donors.

The V gene lost 6 bases and the J gene lost 6 bases, with 18 bases spanning the gap. The CDR3 is 14 residues long. CDR1 and CDR2 (germline): MDHEN, SYDVKM. This clone was recorded only once. A multiplex PCR was run with 60 Vbeta primers and 13 Jbeta primers. Method: immunoSEQ multiplex PCR; TCRdb's copy keeps in-frame clones and lacks some. The table lists 130,000 or so clones, 80% to 85% of them singletons. The sequencing input was PBMCs. The receptor comes from a man aged 25-40 years in good health and CMV-seronegative. The chain couples TRBV28 to TRBJ2-7; D is perhaps TRBD1 (6 bases). CDR3 sequence (DNA): TGTGCCAGCAGCACCGGGACAAATCCCGCCGAGCAGTACTTC. Its protein product is CASSTGTNPAEQYF.